This TCR beta chain was captured in a study of Graves' ophthalmopathy and Graves' hyperthyroidism. As for the study in general: Peripheral blood sampling occurred at initial diagnosis, before any treatment. Study outcomes and limitations: Sensitivity reached 87.88% and specificity roughly 81% for a 13-signature model separating ophthalmopathy from stable hyperthyroidism. Most expanded clonotypes from thyroid (those above 0.001 frequency) were also found in blood.

The TCR beta CDR3 regions underwent amplification from RNA transcripts. HTBI primers were employed in first-round RT-PCR, then a second-round multiplex PCR followed. TCRdb re-derived calls from the multiplex PCR reads in MiXCR, one entry per CDR3 protein. The table lists some 750,000 distinct CDR3 sequences, around 40% of them singletons. Ophthalmopathy donors were characterized by moderate-to-severe activity, CAS of at least 3, NOSPECS of at least 4, and duration under 3 months. V was clipped by 4 bases and J by 0 bases, with 16 bases between them. The CDR3 is 17 amino acids. CDR1 SQVTM and CDR2 ANQGSEA come from the germline V gene. This clonotype was seen at least ten times. Antigen: not known.

This clonotype was obtained from an adult man with Graves' ophthalmopathy. Sample: peripheral blood. This chain connects TRBV29-1 to TRBJ1-6; unclear D gene. The CDR3 DNA follows: TGCAGCGTTGGTGGGGTCTCGGGCCACTCCTATAATTCACCCCTCCACTTT. Amino acid sequence: CSVGGVSGHSYNSPLHF.